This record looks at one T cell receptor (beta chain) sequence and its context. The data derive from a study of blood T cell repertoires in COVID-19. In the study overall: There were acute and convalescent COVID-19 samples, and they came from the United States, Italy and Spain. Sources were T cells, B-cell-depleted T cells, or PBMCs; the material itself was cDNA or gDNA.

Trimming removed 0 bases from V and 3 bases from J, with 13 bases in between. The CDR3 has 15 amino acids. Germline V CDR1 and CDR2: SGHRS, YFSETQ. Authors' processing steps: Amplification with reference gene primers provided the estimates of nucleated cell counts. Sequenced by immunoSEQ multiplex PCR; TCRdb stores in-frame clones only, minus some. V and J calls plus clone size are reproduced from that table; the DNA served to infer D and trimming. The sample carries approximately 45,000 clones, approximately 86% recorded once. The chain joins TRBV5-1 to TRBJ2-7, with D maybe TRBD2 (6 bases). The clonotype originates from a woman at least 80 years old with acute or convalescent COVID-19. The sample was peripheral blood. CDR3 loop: CASSLAAGGIYEQYF. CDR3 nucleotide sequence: TGCGCCAGCAGCTTGGCCGCTGGGGGGATCTACGAGCAGTACTTC.